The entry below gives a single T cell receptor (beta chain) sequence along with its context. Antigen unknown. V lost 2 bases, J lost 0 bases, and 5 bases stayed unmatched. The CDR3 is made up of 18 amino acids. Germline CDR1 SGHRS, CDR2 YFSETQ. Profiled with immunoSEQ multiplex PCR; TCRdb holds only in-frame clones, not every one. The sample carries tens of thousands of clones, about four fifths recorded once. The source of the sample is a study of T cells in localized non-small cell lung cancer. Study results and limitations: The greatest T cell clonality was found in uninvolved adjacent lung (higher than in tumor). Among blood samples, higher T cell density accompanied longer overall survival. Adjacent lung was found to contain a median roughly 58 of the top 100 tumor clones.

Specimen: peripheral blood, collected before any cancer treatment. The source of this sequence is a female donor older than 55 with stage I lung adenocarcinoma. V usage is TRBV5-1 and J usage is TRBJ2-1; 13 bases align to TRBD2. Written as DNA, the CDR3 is TGCGCCAGCAGCTTTGGACTAGCGGGAGATACCTCCTACAATGAGCAGTTCTTC. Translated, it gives CASSFGLAGDTSYNEQFF. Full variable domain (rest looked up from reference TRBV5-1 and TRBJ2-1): KAGVTQTPRYLIKTRGQQVTLSCSPISGHRSVSWYQQTPGQGLQFLFEYFSETQRNKGNFPGRFSGRQFSNSRSEMNVSTLELGDSALYLCASSFGLAGDTSYNEQFFGPGTRLTVL.